This is a list of T cell receptor beta chains from one sample in a study of blood T cell repertoires in COVID-19. The data were produced by immunoSEQ multiplex PCR, yet TCRdb's version contains in-frame clones alone and is incomplete. This sample has more than 85,000 clones; 60% to 80% occur once, and the top ten carry 16%. The sequenced sample was peripheral blood. The receptors shown here come from a woman aged 80 or over with active or convalescent COVID-19. Each CDR3 is given with its conserved first and last residue. The order of the fields is J gene, D gene, clone size, V gene, CDR3 protein, CDR3 DNA. A D gene is named only where the DNA matches it firmly. Clone size appears in some rows only: once, few, many, or a class for an expanded clone.

j_call: TRBJ2-7; d_call: TRBD2; clone_size: .; v_call: TRBV4-2; cdr3_aa: CASSRGTSGDYEQYF; cdr3_nt: TGTGCCAGCAGCCGCGGGACTAGCGGAGACTACGAGCAGTACTTC
j_call: TRBJ1-1; d_call: .; clone_size: .; v_call: TRBV7-8; cdr3_aa: CASSLRQPNTEAFF; cdr3_nt: TGTGCCAGCAGCCTTCGACAGCCGAACACTGAAGCTTTCTTT
j_call: TRBJ2-1; d_call: .; clone_size: many; v_call: TRBV7-9; cdr3_aa: CASSLGGEQFF; cdr3_nt: TGTGCCAGCAGCTTAGGCGGTGAGCAGTTCTTC
j_call: TRBJ1-2; d_call: TRBD1; clone_size: .; v_call: TRBV27; cdr3_aa: CASSLTGGGGYTF; cdr3_nt: TGTGCCAGCAGTCTCACAGGGGGCGGGGGCTACACCTTC
j_call: TRBJ2-6; d_call: .; clone_size: .; v_call: TRBV28; cdr3_aa: CASSLGTGSGANVLTF; cdr3_nt: TGTGCCAGCAGTTTAGGAACAGGGTCTGGGGCCAACGTCCTGACTTTC
j_call: TRBJ2-2; d_call: TRBD2; clone_size: .; v_call: TRBV4-1; cdr3_aa: CASSHLIIAGGAGELFF; cdr3_nt: TGCGCCAGCAGCCACCTAATCATAGCGGGAGGGGCCGGGGAGCTGTTTTTT
j_call: TRBJ2-5; d_call: .; clone_size: .; v_call: TRBV5-1; cdr3_aa: CASSWDSGEETQYF; cdr3_nt: TGCGCCAGCAGCTGGGACTCCGGTGAGGAGACCCAGTACTTC
j_call: TRBJ2-2; d_call: TRBD2; clone_size: .; v_call: TRBV6-2/TRBV6-3; cdr3_aa: CASSFPGLPNTGELFF; cdr3_nt: TGTGCCAGCAGTTTTCCGGGACTACCGAACACCGGGGAGCTGTTTTTT
j_call: TRBJ2-3; d_call: .; clone_size: .; v_call: TRBV9; cdr3_aa: CASSSGPPRGTDTQYF; cdr3_nt: TGTGCCAGCAGCTCCGGACCTCCCCGAGGGACAGATACGCAGTATTTT
j_call: TRBJ1-2; d_call: .; clone_size: .; v_call: TRBV9; cdr3_aa: CASSSPTGQAYGYTF; cdr3_nt: TGTGCCAGCAGCTCTCCTACCGGCCAGGCCTATGGCTACACCTTC
j_call: TRBJ1-2; d_call: TRBD1; clone_size: .; v_call: TRBV7-6; cdr3_aa: CASSLGQGWDGYTF; cdr3_nt: TGTGCCAGCAGCTTAGGACAGGGGTGGGATGGCTACACCTTC
j_call: TRBJ2-7; d_call: .; clone_size: .; v_call: TRBV28; cdr3_aa: CASSSPNGPYEQYF; cdr3_nt: TGTGCCAGCAGTTCCCCAAACGGTCCCTACGAGCAGTACTTC
j_call: TRBJ2-5; d_call: .; clone_size: .; v_call: TRBV6-2/TRBV6-3; cdr3_aa: CASSTPREYQETQYF; cdr3_nt: TGTGCCAGCAGTACCCCCCGGGAGTACCAAGAGACCCAGTACTTC
j_call: TRBJ2-1; d_call: TRBD1; clone_size: once; v_call: TRBV11-3; cdr3_aa: CASSRGQGSYNEQFF; cdr3_nt: TGTGCCAGCAGCAGAGGACAGGGGTCCTACAATGAGCAGTTCTTC
j_call: TRBJ1-4; d_call: .; clone_size: .; v_call: TRBV28; cdr3_aa: CASSLFSWAGRGKLFF; cdr3_nt: TGTGCCAGCAGTTTGTTTAGTTGGGCAGGTCGGGGAAAACTGTTTTTT
j_call: TRBJ1-2; d_call: .; clone_size: .; v_call: TRBV5-4; cdr3_aa: CASSDARAGHGYTF; cdr3_nt: TGTGCCAGCAGCGATGCCCGAGCAGGGCATGGCTACACCTTC
j_call: TRBJ2-2; d_call: TRBD1; clone_size: many; v_call: TRBV27; cdr3_aa: CASRPRDRYTGELFF; cdr3_nt: TGTGCCAGTCGACCAAGGGACAGATACACCGGGGAGCTGTTTTTT
j_call: TRBJ2-1; d_call: .; clone_size: few; v_call: TRBV5-4; cdr3_aa: CASSSWRAGQFF; cdr3_nt: TGTGCCAGCAGCTCATGGCGGGCGGGGCAGTTCTTC
j_call: TRBJ1-2; d_call: .; clone_size: once; v_call: TRBV7-9; cdr3_aa: CASSLPGYGYTF; cdr3_nt: TGTGCCAGCAGCTTGCCAGGGTATGGCTACACCTTC
j_call: TRBJ2-3; d_call: .; clone_size: .; v_call: TRBV29-1; cdr3_aa: CSVVQGPDTQYF; cdr3_nt: TGCAGCGTTGTACAGGGACCAGATACGCAGTATTTT
j_call: TRBJ1-2; d_call: .; clone_size: .; v_call: TRBV7-2; cdr3_aa: CASSLGPANYGYTF; cdr3_nt: TGTGCCAGCAGCTTAGGGCCAGCTAACTATGGCTACACCTTC
j_call: TRBJ2-7; d_call: TRBD1; clone_size: .; v_call: TRBV6-2/TRBV6-3; cdr3_aa: CASSYSRDRAVYEQYF; cdr3_nt: TGTGCCAGCAGTTACTCCCGGGACAGGGCCGTCTACGAGCAGTACTTC
j_call: TRBJ2-1; d_call: TRBD2; clone_size: .; v_call: TRBV20-1; cdr3_aa: CSASGRTSAYYNEQFF; cdr3_nt: TGCAGTGCTAGTGGAAGGACTAGCGCGTACTACAATGAGCAGTTCTTC
j_call: TRBJ2-3; d_call: TRBD2; clone_size: once; v_call: TRBV14; cdr3_aa: CASRRGYGGSTDTQYF; cdr3_nt: TGTGCCAGCAGACGGGGGTACGGCGGGAGTACAGATACGCAGTATTTT
j_call: TRBJ2-5; d_call: .; clone_size: .; v_call: TRBV7-3; cdr3_aa: CASSLMGGETQYF; cdr3_nt: TGTGCCAGCAGCTTGATGGGGGGAGAGACCCAGTACTTC
j_call: TRBJ1-4; d_call: .; clone_size: .; v_call: TRBV30; cdr3_aa: CACRGETANEKLFF; cdr3_nt: TGTGCCTGCCGCGGGGAGACAGCGAATGAAAAACTGTTTTTT
j_call: TRBJ2-6; d_call: .; clone_size: .; v_call: TRBV7-9; cdr3_aa: CASSLRLGASGANVLTF; cdr3_nt: TGTGCCAGCAGCTTACGTTTGGGGGCTTCTGGGGCCAACGTCCTGACTTTC
j_call: TRBJ2-2; d_call: TRBD2; clone_size: .; v_call: TRBV5-1; cdr3_aa: CASSSRRTSGENTGELFF; cdr3_nt: TGCGCCAGCAGCTCCCGCCGGACTAGCGGGGAGAACACCGGGGAGCTGTTTTTT
j_call: TRBJ2-1; d_call: TRBD1; clone_size: once; v_call: TRBV15; cdr3_aa: CATSRASGDRGYNEQFF; cdr3_nt: TGTGCCACCAGCAGAGCCTCTGGGGACAGGGGCTACAATGAGCAGTTCTTC
j_call: TRBJ1-4; d_call: .; clone_size: .; v_call: TRBV4-3; cdr3_aa: CASSQGNGGAANEKLFF; cdr3_nt: TGCGCCAGCAGCCAGGGGAACGGGGGGGCAGCTAATGAAAAACTGTTTTTT
j_call: TRBJ2-7; d_call: .; clone_size: once; v_call: TRBV28; cdr3_aa: CATTLGGVYEQYF; cdr3_nt: TGTGCCACCACCCTTGGCGGGGTGTACGAGCAGTACTTC
j_call: TRBJ1-1; d_call: .; clone_size: .; v_call: TRBV12-3/TRBV12-4; cdr3_aa: CASRALVNTEAFF; cdr3_nt: TGTGCCAGCAGGGCCTTGGTGAACACTGAAGCTTTCTTT
j_call: TRBJ2-5; d_call: TRBD2; clone_size: few; v_call: TRBV7-8; cdr3_aa: CASSLRLAGVETQYF; cdr3_nt: TGTGCCAGCAGCTTGAGACTAGCGGGAGTAGAGACCCAGTACTTC
j_call: TRBJ1-1; d_call: .; clone_size: .; v_call: TRBV28; cdr3_aa: CASSLQTGRTAFF; cdr3_nt: TGTGCCAGCAGTCTCCAGACAGGAAGAACGGCTTTCTTT
j_call: TRBJ1-4; d_call: .; clone_size: .; v_call: TRBV27; cdr3_aa: CASSFPGVGEKLFF; cdr3_nt: TGTGCCAGCAGTTTCCCGGGAGTGGGTGAAAAACTGTTTTTT
j_call: TRBJ2-5; d_call: .; clone_size: .; v_call: TRBV19; cdr3_aa: CASSASKPGVRETQYF; cdr3_nt: TGTGCCAGTAGTGCCTCCAAACCGGGAGTTCGAGAGACCCAGTACTTC
j_call: TRBJ2-2; d_call: TRBD2; clone_size: few; v_call: TRBV29-1; cdr3_aa: CSVRLRLAGMTGELFF; cdr3_nt: TGCAGCGTGAGACTGCGACTAGCGGGAATGACCGGGGAGCTGTTTTTT
j_call: TRBJ2-3; d_call: .; clone_size: .; v_call: TRBV6-2/TRBV6-3; cdr3_aa: CASRPLRTASTSTDTQYF; cdr3_nt: TGTGCCAGCAGGCCTCTTAGGACAGCGTCAACTAGCACAGATACGCAGTATTTT
j_call: TRBJ2-3; d_call: .; clone_size: .; v_call: TRBV9; cdr3_aa: CASSVALATDTQYF; cdr3_nt: TGTGCCAGCAGCGTAGCTCTAGCCACAGATACGCAGTATTTT
j_call: TRBJ2-1; d_call: TRBD2; clone_size: .; v_call: TRBV27; cdr3_aa: CATTLLAGDNEQFF; cdr3_nt: TGTGCCACCACACTTCTAGCGGGAGACAATGAGCAGTTCTTC
j_call: TRBJ2-1; d_call: .; clone_size: .; v_call: TRBV29-1; cdr3_aa: CSVMRWESYNEQFF; cdr3_nt: TGCAGCGTGATGAGGTGGGAGTCCTACAATGAGCAGTTCTTC
j_call: TRBJ1-5; d_call: .; clone_size: .; v_call: TRBV4-2; cdr3_aa: CASSQGNTPNQPQHF; cdr3_nt: TGTGCCAGCAGCCAAGGTAACACACCGAATCAGCCCCAGCATTTT
j_call: TRBJ2-1; d_call: TRBD2; clone_size: once; v_call: TRBV7-6; cdr3_aa: CASSLEASGRTEQFF; cdr3_nt: TGTGCCAGCAGCTTAGAGGCTAGCGGGAGGACTGAGCAGTTCTTC
j_call: TRBJ2-3; d_call: TRBD2; clone_size: few; v_call: TRBV7-8; cdr3_aa: CASSLVVGREGRDTQYF; cdr3_nt: TGTGCCAGCAGCTTAGTAGTGGGGCGGGAGGGCCGAGATACGCAGTATTTT